Shown below are 29 T cell receptor beta chains from a single sample sequenced in a study of cytomegalovirus exposure and HLA in healthy donors. The study ran its PCR with 60 Vbeta and 13 Jbeta primers. Sequenced by immunoSEQ multiplex PCR; TCRdb stores in-frame clones only, minus some. The repertoire has 200,000 or so clones, about 81% of them found once; the top ten carry 0.7% to 0.95%. The specimen was PBMCs. These receptors were obtained from a woman younger than 30 in good health and CMV-seronegative.

The chain carries TRBV7-8 and TRBJ1-5; D gene unclear. The CDR3 is made up of 13 amino acids. CDR1 is SGHVS and CDR2 is FQNEAQ in the germline V gene. V shed 3 bases and J shed 2 bases, with 5 bases lying between them. For the CDR3, the DNA is TGTGCCAGCAGCTTCGGAGGCAATCAGCCCCAGCATTTT. Protein: CASSFGGNQPQHF.

This sequence joins TRBV6-5 and TRBJ2-3; D is uncertain. The germline gives CDR1 MNHEY, CDR2 SVGAGI. The CDR3 is 14 residues long. The germline V and J ends were trimmed by 2 bases and 8 bases, with 14 bases remaining between them. The DNA for the CDR3 is TGTGCCAGCAGTTACGACACCGTCAGCCGTACGCAGTATTTT. It specifies CASSYDTVSRTQYF.

A single count supports this clone. V is TRBV10-3 and J is TRBJ2-3, with 8 nucleotides matching TRBD1. The ends lost 3 bases at V and 2 bases at J; junction bases unmatched: 4. The germline V gene has CDR1 ENHRY and CDR2 SYGVKD. The CDR3 has 15 amino acids. DNA of the CDR3: TGTGCCATCAGTGATTGGACAGGGAACACAGATACGCAGTATTTT. The encoded protein is CAISDWTGNTDTQYF.

V usage is TRBV5-1 and J usage is TRBJ2-7, with a possible D match to TRBD1 (6 bases). The CDR3 is 16 residues long. V lost 6 bases to trimming and J lost 7 bases, with 26 bases between them. Germline V gene lookup returns CDR1 SGHRS and CDR2 YFSETQ. CDR3 bases: TGCGCCAGCACCCTAACAGGGACGGAGAAGATGGGGGAGCAGTACTTC. Translated, it gives CASTLTGTEKMGEQYF.

This chain joins TRBV19 and TRBJ2-2, with 11 bases matching TRBD2. Per germline, CDR1 LNHDA and CDR2 SQIVND (reference sequence). There are 15 residues in the CDR3. After removal of 10 bases from V and 6 bases from J, the junction contained 10 bases not matched to a gene. This chain's CDR3 is CATDDSGRAPGELFF. Written as DNA, the CDR3 is TGTGCCACTGACGATAGCGGGAGGGCCCCCGGGGAGCTGTTTTTT.

V gene TRBV12-5 combines with J gene TRBJ2-5; D possibly corresponds to TRBD1 (5 bases). TRBJ2-7 explains the end of the DNA better; the J call may be wrong. Germline V gene data show CDR1 as LGHNT and CDR2 as FRNRAP. The CDR3 runs to 14 residues. The CDR3 sequence: CASGPTASSYEQYF. In nucleotides, the CDR3 is TGTGCTAGTGGTCCGACAGCGAGCTCCTACGAGCAGTACTTC.

The chain recombines TRBV7-8 with TRBJ1-1; no clear D gene. CDR1 SGHVS and CDR2 FQNEAQ come from the germline V gene. The CDR3 totals 14 residues. V lost 1 base and J lost 6, with 12 bases in between. CDR3 sequence reads: CASSLVGRGPEAFF. The DNA for the CDR3 is TGTGCCAGCAGCTTAGTTGGGAGAGGGCCTGAAGCTTTCTTT.

CDR3 bases: TGTGCCAGCAACATACAGGGGAGCACAGATACGCAGTATTTT. Its protein is CASNIQGSTDTQYF. The chain links TRBV6-1 to TRBJ2-3, with 7 positions matching TRBD1. Germline V gene sequence: CDR1 MNHNS, CDR2 SASEGT. The CDR3 spans 14 residues. Trimming removed 7 bases from V and 0 bases from J; junction bases left unmatched: 4.

The rearrangement links TRBV27 to TRBJ2-3; D is ambiguous. From germline, CDR1 is MNHEY and CDR2 SMNVEV (reference sequence). The CDR3 contains 16 residues. Between the trimmed V and J ends, which lost 1 base and 1 base, there was a span of 12 bases. CDR3 nucleotide sequence: TGTGCCAGCAGTTTATTCCCAGCAACAGGCACAGATACGCAGTATTTT. It yields the protein CASSLFPATGTDTQYF.

The V gene is TRBV5-1, the J gene TRBJ2-7, with 8 positions matching TRBD1. The trim removed 4 bases at V and 3 bases at J, leaving 6 bases unmatched. Per the germline V gene, CDR1 is SGHRS and CDR2 is YFSETQ. The CDR3 totals 14 residues. CDR3 loop: CASSLGQGGYEQYF. The CDR3, as DNA: TGCGCCAGCAGCCTAGGACAGGGAGGCTACGAGCAGTACTTC.

The chain has TRBV30 and TRBJ2-7, with 7 bases that match TRBD2. The CDR3 is 12 amino acids. V lost 2 bases, J lost 4 bases, and 2 bases stayed unmatched. The germline V gene has CDR1 GTSNPN and CDR2 SVGIG (reference sequence). The CDR3 here is CAWSRGGYEQYF. The DNA of the CDR3 is TGTGCCTGGAGTCGCGGGGGATACGAGCAGTACTTC.

The rearrangement links TRBV7-8 to TRBJ2-1; 10 nucleotides match TRBD2. The V and J ends lost 5 bases and 5 bases, in that order; junction bases with no gene match: 6. The CDR3 has 15 amino acids. Germline V gene data show CDR1 as SGHVS and CDR2 as FQNEAQ. The CDR3 sequence: CASSPGTSEDNEQFF. CDR3 coding DNA: TGTGCCAGCAGCCCGGGGACTAGCGAAGACAATGAGCAGTTCTTC.

The CDR3, as DNA: TGTGCCAGCAGCCCCCATGACTCGAGAAACAATGAGCAGTTCTTC. It is translated as CASSPHDSRNNEQFF. The chain has TRBV7-9 and TRBJ2-1; unclear D gene. This CDR3 region has 15 residues. Germline-derived CDR1 and CDR2 are SEHNR and FQNEAQ (reference sequence). Trimming cost V 5 bases and J 5 bases, with 16 bases left between them.

The chain is built from TRBV6-5 and TRBJ1-4; 9 bases line up with TRBD1. The CDR3 length is 15 residues. J gave up 8 bases and V 7 bases, and 11 bases lay outside the gene matches. The germline gives CDR1 MNHEY, CDR2 SVGAGI. The CDR3 spells CASTSAGTGSEKLFF. The CDR3 DNA reads TGTGCCAGCACCTCAGCCGGGACAGGGAGCGAAAAACTGTTTTTT.

The gene calls are TRBV4-2 and TRBJ2-5; TRBD2 matches at 11 bases. CDR3 length: 16 residues. Germline CDR1 LGHNA, CDR2 YNFKEQ. V dropped 3 bases and J dropped 5; count of bases not matched to a gene: 8. CDR3 sequence: CASSQVLAGGVETQYF. CDR3 bases: TGTGCCAGCAGCCAGGTCCTAGCGGGAGGTGTTGAGACCCAGTACTTC.

The rearrangement uses TRBV28 and TRBJ2-2, with a weak D call TRBD1 (5 bases). CDR1 and CDR2 from the germline V gene are MDHEN and SYDVKM. The V gene lost 3 bases and the J gene lost 5 bases, with 13 bases spanning the gap. This CDR3 is 15 amino acids long. The CDR3 DNA follows: TGTGCCAGCAGTTTCCGACAGTTTTTAACCGGGGAGCTGTTTTTT. Translation gives CASSFRQFLTGELFF. The full variable domain, its missing parts supplied by reference TRBV28 and TRBJ2-2, is DVKVTQSSRYLVKRTGEKVFLECVQDMDHENMFWYRQDPGLGLRLIYFSYDVKMKEKGDIPEGYSVSREKKERFSLILESASTNQTSMYLCASSFRQFLTGELFFGEGSRLTVL.

The V and J genes are TRBV7-2 and TRBJ1-5; 9 nucleotides line up with TRBD1. Losses at the gene ends were 5 bases for V and 6 bases for J; bases not matched to a gene: 8. Germline V gene lookup returns CDR1 SGHTA and CDR2 FQGNSA. The CDR3 contains 15 residues. The CDR3 sequence is CASSPSGTGIQPQHF. The CDR3 nucleotides read TGTGCCAGCAGCCCTTCCGGGACAGGGATTCAGCCCCAGCATTTT.

This clone appeared a few times. The chain links TRBV10-1 to TRBJ1-1; 8 nucleotides agree with TRBD1. The CDR3 has 15 amino acids. Germline V lookup: CDR1 WNHNN, CDR2 SYGVQD (reference sequence). The V segment lost 9 bases and the J segment 0 bases; nucleotides outside the gene matches: 9. CDR3 bases: TGCGCCAGGCTGAGACAGGGGCTAATGAACACTGAAGCTTTCTTT. Its translation is CARLRQGLMNTEAFF.

This chain joins TRBV11-1 and TRBJ2-1, with a weak D call TRBD2 (5 bases). Trimming stripped 3 bases from V and 2 bases from J, with 14 bases between. This CDR3 is built from 16 residues. Germline V gene lookup returns CDR1 SGHAT and CDR2 FQDESV (reference sequence). CDR3 in DNA: TGTGCCAGCAGCTTCCCTGCGGGCCAGCCCTACAATGAGCAGTTCTTC. It codes for CASSFPAGQPYNEQFF. Full variable domain (rest looked up from reference TRBV11-1 and TRBJ2-1): EAEVAQSPRYKITEKSQAVAFWCDPISGHATLYWYRQILGQGPELLVQFQDESVVDDSQLPKDRFSAERLKGVDSTLKIQPAELGDSAMYLCASSFPAGQPYNEQFFGPGTRLTVL.

The V call is TRBV6-5, the J call TRBJ2-1, with D possibly matching TRBD1 (5 bases). This CDR3 region has 15 residues. From germline, CDR1 is MNHEY and CDR2 SVGAGI. Trimming shortened V by 6 bases and J by 1 base, and 13 bases separated the two germline ends. CDR3 sequence (DNA): TGTGCCAGCAGCCACAAGGGGTATTCCTACAATGAGCAGTTCTTC. It translates to CASSHKGYSYNEQFF.

The chain carries TRBV5-1 and TRBJ1-4; D remains unclear. Between the trimmed V and J ends, which lost 4 bases and 1 base, there was a span of 8 bases. Germline V gene lookup returns CDR1 SGHRS and CDR2 YFSETQ. The CDR3 contains 14 residues. The CDR3 bases are TGCGCCAGCAGCGCGGATGTAACTAATGAAAAACTGTTTTTT. This translates into CASSADVTNEKLFF.

CDR3 amino acids: CASRTTSGGAKDTQYF. The CDR3 region has the DNA TGCGCCAGCAGGACAACTAGCGGGGGGGCCAAAGATACGCAGTATTTT. The chain couples TRBV5-1 to TRBJ2-3; 13 positions agree with TRBD2. CDR1 and CDR2 (germline): SGHRS, YFSETQ. The CDR3 runs 16 residues. Trimming took 5 bases from V and 5 from J; bases not matched to a gene: 8. The entire variable domain, with the rest obtained from reference TRBV5-1 and TRBJ2-3, is as follows: KAGVTQTPRYLIKTRGQQVTLSCSPISGHRSVSWYQQTPGQGLQFLFEYFSETQRNKGNFPGRFSGRQFSNSRSEMNVSTLELGDSALYLCASRTTSGGAKDTQYFGPGTRLTVL.

The chain couples TRBV5-1 to TRBJ1-1, with D possibly TRBD1 on 6 matching bases. Germline CDR1 SGHRS, CDR2 YFSETQ. V was pared by 4 bases and J by 6 bases, with 16 bases between. CDR3 size: 14 residues. The CDR3 sequence is CASSPFIQGPEAFF. The DNA for the CDR3 is TGCGCCAGCAGCCCATTTATACAGGGTCCTGAAGCTTTCTTT.

This clone turned up a few times. The V and J genes are TRBV6-5 and TRBJ1-3; D call uncertain. V was clipped by 5 bases and J by 0 bases, with 5 bases between them. Germline CDR1 and CDR2: MNHEY and SVGAGI. CDR3 length: 13 amino acids. CDR3 DNA: TGTGCCAGCAGTCTAACCTCTGGAAACACCATATATTTT. Translation gives CASSLTSGNTIYF.

As regards this clone: This CDR3 is also generated by other DNA sequences in the sample. The chain carries TRBV6-6 and TRBJ2-2; D not certain. V was cut by 4 bases and J by 4 bases, with 4 bases left in between. CDR1 and CDR2 (germline): MNHNY, SVGAGI (reference sequence). The CDR3 loop spans 12 amino acids. CDR3 protein: CASSSFTGELFF. The CDR3 DNA reads TGTGCCAGCAGTTCGTTCACCGGGGAGCTGTTTTTT.

This chain uses TRBV10-1 with TRBJ2-1, with D tentatively TRBD2 (5 bases). Germline CDR1 and CDR2: WNHNN and SYGVQD (reference sequence). V gave up 3 bases and J gave up 8 bases, with 17 bases separating them. CDR3 length equals 15 residues. Here the CDR3 DNA reads TGCGCCAGCAGTGATCGGGAAAGGAATTTCCATGAGCAGTTCTTC. Translating gives CASSDRERNFHEQFF.

In regard to this clone: The identical CDR3 is also encoded by other nucleotide sequences in the sample. The chain couples TRBV19 to TRBJ2-1, with 9 nucleotides matching TRBD2. Germline V lookup: CDR1 LNHDA, CDR2 SQIVND (reference sequence). J lost 3 bases, V lost 3 bases, and 3 bases had no gene match. The CDR3 runs to 15 residues. The DNA of the CDR3 is TGTGCCAGTAGTATTAGCGGGGGTGTCTACAATGAGCAGTTCTTC. Translating gives CASSISGGVYNEQFF.

This chain links TRBV2 with TRBJ1-2, with D possibly being TRBD1 (5 bases). Trimming took off 2 bases at V and 2 bases at J, with 9 bases between the two ends. Germline assignment: CDR1 SNHLY and CDR2 FYNNEI. CDR3 length equals 14 residues. This CDR3 is CASSEQGGNYGYTF. The CDR3 coding sequence is TGTGCCAGCAGTGAACAGGGCGGCAACTATGGCTACACCTTC. Complete variable domain (other parts from reference TRBV2 and TRBJ1-2): EPEVTQTPSHQVTQMGQEVILRCVPISNHLYFYWYRQILGQKVEFLVSFYNNEISEKSEIFDDQFSVERPDGSNFTLKIRSTKLEDSAMYFCASSEQGGNYGYTFGSGTRLTVV.

V usage is TRBV7-9 and J usage is TRBJ1-2; the match to TRBD1 covers 12 bases. V was pared by 7 bases and J by 6 bases, with 9 bases of the junction left unmatched. Germline assignment: CDR1 SEHNR and CDR2 FQNEAQ (reference sequence). The CDR3 runs to 15 residues. The CDR3 region is CASTGGDRGLNGYTF. The DNA for the CDR3 is TGTGCCAGCACCGGGGGGGACAGGGGGCTCAATGGCTACACCTTC.